This T cell receptor (beta chain) was found in a study of response to subunit inactivated influenza vaccine. Study conclusions and caveats: T cells newly recruited by each seasonal influenza vaccination are few, the authors suggested.

TCRdb passed the RT-PCR reads through MiXCR, listing each CDR3 protein once. Of 500,000 to 750,000 distinct CDR3 sequences listed, around 13% are singletons. This clonotype has only a few counts. The target antigen is unknown. The sample consisted of PBMCs from blood, taken approximately 12 days after vaccination. The sequence came from a man aged 50 or older who received an inactivated influenza vaccine.

CDR3 nucleotide sequence: TGTGCCAGCAGCTTAGGGCTAGCGGGAGGCAGGGTCAATGAGCAGTTCTTC. Protein product: CASSLGLAGGRVNEQFF. The rearrangement joins TRBV7-2 to TRBJ2-1, with TRBD2 matching over 11 bases. Germline CDR1 reads SGHTA; CDR2 reads FQGNSA. The CDR3 extends over 17 amino acids. The V and J ends lost 1 base and 6 bases, in that order; junction bases with no gene match: 8.